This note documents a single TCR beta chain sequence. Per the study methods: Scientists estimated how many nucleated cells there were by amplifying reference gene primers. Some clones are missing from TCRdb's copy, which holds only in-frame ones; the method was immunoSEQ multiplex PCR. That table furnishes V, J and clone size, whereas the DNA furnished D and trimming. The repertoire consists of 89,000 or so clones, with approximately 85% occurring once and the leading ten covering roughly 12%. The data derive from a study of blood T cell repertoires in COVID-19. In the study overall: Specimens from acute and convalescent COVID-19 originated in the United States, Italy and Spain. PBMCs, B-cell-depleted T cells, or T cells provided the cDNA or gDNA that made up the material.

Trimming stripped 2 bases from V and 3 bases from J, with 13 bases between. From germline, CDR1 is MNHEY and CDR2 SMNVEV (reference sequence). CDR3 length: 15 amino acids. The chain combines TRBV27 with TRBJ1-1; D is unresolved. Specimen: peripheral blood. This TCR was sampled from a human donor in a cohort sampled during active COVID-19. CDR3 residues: CASSLMAAADTEAFF. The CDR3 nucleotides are TGTGCCAGCAGTTTAATGGCAGCAGCGGACACTGAAGCTTTCTTT.